The next 10 T cell receptor beta chains were all read from a single sample in a study of blood T cell repertoires in COVID-19 (dated by TCRdb to about 2020). Library prep was done by the immunoSEQ multiplex PCR assay. TCRdb stores this immuneACCESS table with in-frame sequences only. Part of the clones is absent; in the studies checked, under half of the shortfall reflects unresolved V genes, and no reason is known for the rest. Across this sample there are hundreds of thousands of clones, with approximately 83% seen only once. The top ten clonotypes cover 2.1% of the sample. The sample comprised peripheral blood. The receptors come from a woman aged 25 to 45 who had recovered from COVID-19.

CDR3 sequence (DNA): TGTGCCAGCAGCCAAGTTACGGCTAACTATGGCTACACCTTC. The encoded protein is CASSQVTANYGYTF. This chain joins TRBV3-1 (or the pseudogene TRBV3-2) and TRBJ1-2, with D uncertain. This CDR3 contains 14 residues. Trimming pared 1 base from V and 0 bases from J, leaving 6 bases between. Germline V gene lookup returns CDR1 LGHDT and CDR2 YNNKEL (reference sequence).

The rearrangement links TRBV5-1 to TRBJ1-1; no firm D call. Trimming removed 2 bases from V and 7 bases from J, with 15 bases in between. The CDR3 consists of 14 residues. Germline assignment: CDR1 SGHRS and CDR2 YFSETQ. CDR3 DNA: TGCGCCAGCAGCTTAGGAGGGAGTGCTGGTGAAGCTTTCTTT. This codes for CASSLGGSAGEAFF. Supplemented by reference TRBV5-1 and TRBJ1-1, the full variable domain reads KAGVTQTPRYLIKTRGQQVTLSCSPISGHRSVSWYQQTPGQGLQFLFEYFSETQRNKGNFPGRFSGRQFSNSRSEMNVSTLELGDSALYLCASSLGGSAGEAFFGQGTRLTVV.

This chain links TRBV13 with TRBJ1-1; no clear D gene. V gave up 4 bases and J gave up 1 base, with 7 bases separating them. Germline lookup yields CDR1 PRHDT and CDR2 FYEKMQ (reference sequence). This CDR3 region has 13 residues. CDR3 bases: TGTGCCAGCAGCTACTCAGGGAACACTGAAGCTTTCTTT. Protein product: CASSYSGNTEAFF.

The chain combines TRBV7-2 with TRBJ2-2; D is unresolved. CDR3 size: 14 residues. Germline V gene sequence: CDR1 SGHTA, CDR2 FQGNSA. V gave up 3 bases and J gave up 0 bases, with 5 bases separating them. For the CDR3, the DNA is TGTGCCAGCAGCTTTTCCGCGAACACCGGGGAGCTGTTTTTT. Protein sequence: CASSFSANTGELFF.

The rearrangement links TRBV3-1 (or the pseudogene TRBV3-2) to TRBJ2-4, with TRBD2 matching 8 bases. J was trimmed by 8 bases and V by 3 bases; bases with no gene match: 0. CDR1 is LGHDT and CDR2 is YNNKEL in the germline V gene (reference sequence). The CDR3 sequence is 12 residues long. The CDR3 loop reads CASSHGGDIQYF. The CDR3 DNA sequence: TGTGCCAGCAGCCACGGGGGGGACATTCAGTACTTC.

This chain joins TRBV19 and TRBJ1-4; the D gene is possibly TRBD1 (5 bases). Trimming cost V 7 bases and J 0 bases, with 9 bases left between them. This CDR3 contains 14 residues. Germline CDR1 LNHDA, CDR2 SQIVND (reference sequence). The CDR3 is CASTPRATNEKLFF. The CDR3 DNA sequence: TGTGCCAGTACCCCCAGGGCAACTAATGAAAAACTGTTTTTT.

The chain uses TRBV30 and TRBJ2-3, with 11 positions matching TRBD2. The CDR3 extends over 15 amino acids. The V gene end was trimmed by 3 bases and the J gene end by 6 bases; junction bases not matched to a gene: 8. CDR1 and CDR2 (germline): GTSNPN, SVGIG (reference sequence). CDR3 coding DNA: TGTGCCTGGAGCAGACTAGCGGGGAGTATGGATACGCAGTATTTT. Translating it yields CAWSRLAGSMDTQYF.

The rearrangement links TRBV10-3 to TRBJ2-2; TRBD1 aligns across 9 bases. Per germline, CDR1 ENHRY and CDR2 SYGVKD. The V and J ends lost 2 bases and 7 bases, in that order; junction bases with no gene match: 8. This CDR3 has 16 amino acids. The CDR3 DNA follows: TGTGCCATCAGTGAGCCGGACAGGGGAGGGGACGGGGAGCTGTTTTTT. Its protein product is CAISEPDRGGDGELFF.

The V call is TRBV6-5, the J call TRBJ2-7; TRBD2 agrees at 8 bases. The CDR3 runs 15 residues. Germline lookup yields CDR1 MNHEY and CDR2 SVGAGI. The junction had 10 bases not matched to a gene; V was cut back by 6 bases and J by 3 bases. The CDR3, as DNA: TGTGCCAGCAGGGTACGGACGGGGGGGCGCTACGAGCAGTACTTC. This translates into CASRVRTGGRYEQYF.

V is TRBV13 and J is TRBJ1-2; the D gene is possibly TRBD1 (6 bases). The V and J ends lost 1 base and 0 bases respectively, with 6 bases between them. CDR3 size: 14 residues. The germline CDR1 and CDR2 sequences are PRHDT and FYEKMQ (reference sequence). The CDR3 DNA follows: TGTGCCAGCAGCTTAGACAGGGCTAACTATGGCTACACCTTC. Translation gives CASSLDRANYGYTF.